The next 13 T cell receptor beta chains were all read from a single sample in a study of beta chain features in type 1 diabetes. The investigators reverse transcribed all of the isolated RNA, so they sequenced expressed TCRB transcripts. The data were produced by immunoSEQ multiplex PCR, yet TCRdb's version contains in-frame clones alone and is incomplete. The sample contains more than 550,000 clones, around an eighth of which appear only once. Their specific antigens are unknown. General study results and limits: TCRB CDR3s were moderately but significantly shorter in Type 1 diabetes patients in all four CD4+ subsets.

Sequences were obtained from naive CD4+ T cells from blood. The receptors derive from a man aged 18 to 29 with type 1 diabetes.

V usage is TRBV18 and J usage is TRBJ1-3; D unclear. The CDR3 extends over 15 amino acids. Germline lookup yields CDR1 KGHSH and CDR2 LQKENI. V shed 2 bases and J shed 3 bases, with 11 bases lying between them. The CDR3 spells CASSPGVVGGNTIYF. CDR3 nucleotides: TGTGCCAGCTCACCAGGAGTAGTTGGTGGAAACACCATATATTTT.

Note on this clone: Other nucleotide sequences from this sample produce the same CDR3. CDR3 in amino acids: CASSLVATEAFF. The CDR3 DNA reads as TGTGCCAGCAGCTTAGTTGCAACTGAAGCTTTCTTT. The V and J genes are TRBV7-9 and TRBJ1-1; D gene ambiguous. The CDR3 runs to 12 residues. The V gene's germline CDR1 is SEHNR and CDR2 FQNEAQ (reference sequence). V was clipped by 1 base and J by 5 bases, with 5 bases between them.

This clone was seen a few times. This chain connects TRBV28 to TRBJ2-1; 15 positions agree with TRBD2. V shed 2 bases, J shed 2 bases, and the junction held 4 bases outside the gene matches. This CDR3 has 18 amino acids. Germline CDR1 is MDHEN and CDR2 is SYDVKM. The CDR3 nucleotides are TGTGCCAGCAGTTTAGGACTAGCGGGAGGGGGCCCCTACAATGAGCAGTTCTTC. Encoded protein: CASSLGLAGGGPYNEQFF.

This clone was recorded a few times. The CDR3 spells CASSHPPRGSRQETQYF. CDR3 coding DNA: TGCGCCAGCAGCCACCCTCCCCGCGGGAGTCGACAAGAGACCCAGTACTTC. This chain links TRBV4-1 with TRBJ2-5; 7 bases agree with TRBD2. Looked up from germline, CDR1 is MGHRA and CDR2 is YSYEKL. V trimming: 3 bases; J trimming: 2 bases; junction bases outside the gene matches: 12. The CDR3 runs to 17 residues.

This chain links TRBV2 with TRBJ2-2; D is uncertain. The CDR3 contains 16 residues. Germline V CDR1 and CDR2: SNHLY, FYNNEI. V lost 4 bases and J lost 0, with 12 bases in between. The CDR3 spells CASSGTVPTNTGELFF. In DNA form, the CDR3 reads TGTGCCAGCAGTGGTACAGTACCCACGAACACCGGGGAGCTGTTTTTT.

The sample holds a few counts of this clone. This sequence joins TRBV5-1 and TRBJ2-1; 9 positions match TRBD2. Germline loops: CDR1 SGHRS, CDR2 YFSETQ. CDR3 size: 15 residues. The trim removed 2 bases at V and 3 bases at J, leaving 3 bases unmatched. CDR3 amino acids: CASSFSGRRYNEQFF. CDR3 in DNA: TGCGCCAGCAGCTTTAGCGGGAGACGCTACAATGAGCAGTTCTTC.

This clone showed up just a few times. V and J are TRBV18 and TRBJ1-5; D uncertain. CDR3 length: 17 residues. Germline values: CDR1 KGHSH, CDR2 LQKENI. V was pared by 0 bases and J by 4 bases, with 16 bases between. The CDR3 region is CASSPPGTRVKNQPQHF. The CDR3, as DNA: TGTGCCAGCTCACCACCGGGCACTAGGGTAAAAAATCAGCCCCAGCATTTT.

The V call is TRBV9, the J call TRBJ1-5, with TRBD1 matching over 7 bases. The CDR3 is 14 amino acids. Germline V gene data show CDR1 as SGDLS and CDR2 as YYNGEE. V gave up 0 bases and J gave up 6 bases; unmatched junction bases: 3. The CDR3 coding sequence is TGTGCCAGCAGCGTAGTGCCAGGGGGTCAGCCCCAGCATTTT. It is translated as CASSVVPGGQPQHF.

This chain joins TRBV30 and TRBJ2-3; D is perhaps TRBD1 or TRBD2 (7 bases each). V lost 8 bases to trimming and J lost 0 bases, with 12 bases between them. The CDR3 is made up of 13 amino acids. From germline, CDR1 is GTSNPN and CDR2 SVGIG (reference sequence). CDR3 protein: CASGTASTDTQYF. Here the CDR3 DNA reads TGTGCCAGCGGGACAGCTAGCACAGATACGCAGTATTTT.

This clone was counted a few times. This sequence joins TRBV5-1 and TRBJ2-1, with 13 bases identical to TRBD2. The CDR3 loop spans 18 amino acids. The junction had 12 bases not matched to a gene; V was cut back by 3 bases and J by 6 bases. From germline, CDR1 is SGHRS and CDR2 YFSETQ. CDR3 protein: CASSWFGTSGTISNEQFF. The CDR3 region has the DNA TGCGCCAGCAGCTGGTTCGGGACTAGCGGGACCATCTCCAATGAGCAGTTCTTC.

This rearrangement joins TRBV14 to TRBJ2-1; 13 nucleotides agree with TRBD2. V was clipped by 1 base and J by 6 bases; unmatched bases: 3. CDR1 and CDR2 from the germline V gene are SGHDN and FVKESK. The CDR3 sequence is 16 residues long. The CDR3 here is CASSQGLAGGPNEQFF. The DNA of the CDR3 is TGTGCCAGCAGCCAAGGACTAGCGGGAGGACCCAATGAGCAGTTCTTC.

In this sample, this clone turned up a few times. This chain joins TRBV7-2 and TRBJ2-3; the D gene could be TRBD1 or TRBD2 (6 bases each). The CDR3 loop spans 13 amino acids. Germline assignment: CDR1 SGHTA and CDR2 FQGNSA. V was pared by 8 bases and J by 2 bases, with 11 bases between. CDR3 nucleotides: TGTGCCAGCGGAGGGGGGACCACAGATACGCAGTATTTT. The encoded protein is CASGGGTTDTQYF.

This rearrangement joins TRBV28 to TRBJ2-4; 10 nucleotides line up with TRBD1. V was pared by 4 bases and J by 8 bases, with 2 bases of the junction left unmatched. The CDR3 is made up of 13 amino acids. Germline V gene data show CDR1 as MDHEN and CDR2 as SYDVKM. The DNA for the CDR3 is TGTGCCAGCAGTTCCGGACAGGGGGACATTCAGTACTTC. It yields the protein CASSSGQGDIQYF.